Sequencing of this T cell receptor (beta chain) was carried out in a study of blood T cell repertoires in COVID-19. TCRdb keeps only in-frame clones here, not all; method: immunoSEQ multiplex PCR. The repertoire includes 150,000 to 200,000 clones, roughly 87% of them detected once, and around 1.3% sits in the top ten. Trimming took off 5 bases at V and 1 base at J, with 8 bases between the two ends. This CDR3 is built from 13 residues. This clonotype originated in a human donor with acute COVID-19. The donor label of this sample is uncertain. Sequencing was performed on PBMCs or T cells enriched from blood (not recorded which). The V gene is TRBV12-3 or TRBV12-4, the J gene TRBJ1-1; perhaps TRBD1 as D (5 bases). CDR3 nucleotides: TGTGCCAGCAGTATAACAGGGAACACTGAAGCTTTCTTT. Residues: CASSITGNTEAFF.